This T cell receptor (beta chain) is from a study of T cell responses to AZD1222 COVID-19 vaccine. Overall study results and limits: Most donors were white British, females outnumbered males, and clonal diversity was possibly underestimated.

Only in-frame clones appear in the TCRdb table, and some are missing; sequencing was by immunoSEQ multiplex PCR. The table lists 150,000 to 170,000 clones, less than 90% of them singletons. This clone is a singleton in its sample. Its antigen is unknown. The TCR originated in an adult in good health. Specimen: peripheral blood, collected on day 0 of MenACWY control vaccination.

In DNA, the CDR3 is TGTGCCAGCAGTTCCCCCAGCTCTGGAAACACCATATATTTT. Protein product: CASSSPSSGNTIYF. The V call is TRBV6-2 or TRBV6-3, the J call TRBJ1-3; no firm D call. V gave up 4 bases and J gave up 0 bases, with 7 bases separating them. The CDR3 has 14 residues. Per germline, CDR1 MNHEY and CDR2 SVGEGT.